This TCR beta chain was sequenced for a study of cytomegalovirus exposure and HLA in healthy donors. The CDR3 has 12 amino acids. Germline V gene data show CDR1 as MDHEN and CDR2 as SYDVKM. V lost 10 bases and J 7 bases, leaving 16 bases between the germline ends. In regard to this clone: Its antigen is undetermined.

Overall study results and limits: Previously analyzed data showed that most TCR beta V segments were productive at a frequency of about 87% or about 30%. According to a later analysis, donors in an Asian-associated ancestry cluster reportedly had fewer N-insertions than the approximately 670-donor mean.

PCR employed 60 Vbeta and 13 Jbeta primers. The assay was immunoSEQ multiplex PCR, and TCRdb's table has in-frame clones only and misses some. The sample has 90,000 to 120,000 clones; around 78% are singletons. The V and J genes are TRBV28 and TRBJ1-2, with D possibly matching TRBD1 (5 bases). The sequencing input was PBMCs. This receptor was obtained from a man younger than 40 in good health and CMV-seronegative. CDR3 DNA: TGTGCCAACCAGGGCTTGGGTAGTGGCTACACCTTC. This codes for CANQGLGSGYTF.